These T cell receptor beta chains were read from a single sample in a study of memory CD4+ T cells and cytomegalovirus serostatus. Libraries were prepared by immunoSEQ multiplex PCR; TCRdb keeps only in-frame clonotypes and omits some of them. The sample consists of some 50,000 clones, around 77% of them appearing once. The sample consisted of memory CD4+ T cells from blood. These receptors all stem from an adult in good health and CMV-seronegative. Both conserved end residues are part of each CDR3. D genes are given only for firm matches. Only part of the rows carry a size: once, few, many, or a class if the clone is expanded.

d_call,clone_size,cdr3_length,j_call,v_call,cdr3_nt,cdr3_aa
NA,NA,13,TRBJ1-3,TRBV5-8,TGTGCCAGCAGCTTGGCTCCGGGGAACACCATATATTTT,CASSLAPGNTIYF
TRBD1,NA,14,TRBJ2-7,TRBV5-1,TGCGCCAGCAGCTTGGCGGGACAGGGGAACGAGCAGTACTTC,CASSLAGQGNEQYF
TRBD1,many,14,TRBJ1-1,TRBV19,TGTGCCAGTAGTACCTGGCGGGACAGTTCTGAAGCTTTCTTT,CASSTWRDSSEAFF
NA,NA,15,TRBJ1-3,TRBV4-3,TGCGCCAGCAGCCAAGGACTGAACTCTGGAAACACCATATATTTT,CASSQGLNSGNTIYF
NA,NA,13,TRBJ1-2,TRBV29-1,TGCAGCGTTATCCTCATCGGGAACTATGGCTACACCTTC,CSVILIGNYGYTF
NA,medium-sized,12,TRBJ1-6,TRBV2,TGTGCCAGCAGTAGAACGAATTCACCCCTCCACTTT,CASSRTNSPLHF
TRBD2,NA,15,TRBJ2-1,TRBV19,TGTGCCAGTATGGATCTCCGGACTAGATATGATGAGCAGTTCTTC,CASMDLRTRYDEQFF
NA,NA,12,TRBJ2-7,TRBV18,TGTGCCAGCTCACTGGACTCCTACGAGCAGTACTTC,CASSLDSYEQYF
TRBD2,NA,16,TRBJ2-5,TRBV6-5,TGTGCCAGCAGTTACTCGAGTAGCGGGAGACAAGAGACCCAGTACTTC,CASSYSSSGRQETQYF
NA,NA,14,TRBJ2-7,TRBV7-2,TGTGCCAGCAGCTTATCCGGGGACTCCTACGAGCAGTACTTC,CASSLSGDSYEQYF
NA,NA,13,TRBJ1-4,TRBV11-3,TGTGCCAGCAGCAGGCCCGACCATGAAAAACTGTTTTTT,CASSRPDHEKLFF
NA,NA,15,TRBJ2-3,TRBV7-3,TGTGCCAGCAGCTCCCAGGCGGGGTCGGGTAATACGCAGTATTTT,CASSSQAGSGNTQYF
TRBD2,NA,16,TRBJ2-2,TRBV6-5,TGTGCCAGCAGTTACAGCGGGACCTTAAACACCGGGGAGCTGTTTTTT,CASSYSGTLNTGELFF
TRBD1,NA,15,TRBJ1-1,TRBV11-2,TGTGCCAGCAGCTTCGGGGAAGGGGGCGTCACTGAAGCTTTCTTT,CASSFGEGGVTEAFF
NA,NA,12,TRBJ1-1,TRBV11-2,TGTGCCAGCAGCTTAGTCCTGGGTGAAGCTTTCTTT,CASSLVLGEAFF
NA,NA,16,TRBJ2-5,TRBV10-3,TGTGCCATCAGTGAAGGAACTACTTCATACCAAGAGACCCAGTACTTC,CAISEGTTSYQETQYF
NA,NA,14,TRBJ1-3,TRBV27,TGTGCCAGCAGTTTCAGGGGCGAAGGAAACACCATATATTTT,CASSFRGEGNTIYF
NA,NA,14,TRBJ1-1,TRBV9,TGTGCCAGCAGCCCGAGCACAAAGAACACTGAAGCTTTCTTT,CASSPSTKNTEAFF
NA,NA,17,TRBJ1-1,TRBV5-1,TGCGCCAGCAGCCTGGGGTCTCTACCTCCCTTGAACACTGAAGCTTTCTTT,CASSLGSLPPLNTEAFF
NA,NA,14,TRBJ2-3,TRBV6-5,TGTGCCAGCAGTAACGGGCTACCCCCAGATACGCAGTATTTT,CASSNGLPPDTQYF
TRBD2,few,17,TRBJ2-4,TRBV5-1,TGCGCCAGCAGCTCAACTAGCGGGGGGTCGGTCAAAAACATTCAGTACTTC,CASSSTSGGSVKNIQYF
NA,NA,10,TRBJ2-7,TRBV6-5,TGTGCCAGCACCTTCCCCGAGCAGTACTTC,CASTFPEQYF
TRBD1,once,17,TRBJ2-6,TRBV28,TGTGCCAGCAGTTCCGGGACAGGGGTCTCTGGGGCCAACGTCCTGACTTTC,CASSSGTGVSGANVLTF
NA,NA,11,TRBJ2-1,TRBV6-5,TGTGCCAGCAGTAACTACAATGAGCAGTTCTTC,CASSNYNEQFF
TRBD1,NA,15,TRBJ2-2,TRBV5-1,TGCGCCAGCAGCTTGGGGACAGGGAGGTCCGGGGAGCTGTTTTTT,CASSLGTGRSGELFF
TRBD2,NA,15,TRBJ2-1,TRBV18,TGTGCCAGCTCACCCCCTAGCGGGGAGGGCAATGAGCAGTTCTTC,CASSPPSGEGNEQFF
NA,NA,14,TRBJ2-7,TRBV5-5,TGTGCCAGCAGCCCCGGGCCGAGCTCCTACGAGCAGTACTTC,CASSPGPSSYEQYF
NA,medium-sized,17,TRBJ1-3,TRBV19,TGTGCCAGTAGTATTTCGGGTGAGGGAAACTCTGGAAACACCATATATTTT,CASSISGEGNSGNTIYF
NA,NA,15,TRBJ1-3,TRBV15,TGTGCCACCAGCAGGAATCGGATAACTGGAAACACCATATATTTT,CATSRNRITGNTIYF
TRBD1,NA,14,TRBJ1-2,TRBV7-2,TGTGCCAGCAGCTCCGCCGGACAGGGTAGTGGCTACACCTTC,CASSSAGQGSGYTF
TRBD1,NA,14,TRBJ1-1,TRBV19,TGTGCCACTACAGGGGGCGCGTGGAACACTGAAGCTTTCTTT,CATTGGAWNTEAFF
NA,NA,14,TRBJ2-3,TRBV7-2,TGTGCCAGCAGCTTAGGTTTTGCATCAGATACGCAGTATTTT,CASSLGFASDTQYF
TRBD1,once,14,TRBJ1-2,TRBV19,TGTGCCAGTAGTCGACGGACAGGGGGCTATGGCTACACCTTC,CASSRRTGGYGYTF
TRBD1,NA,15,TRBJ2-7,TRBV7-2,TGTGCCAGCAGTGGGACCTGGGACAGGGCGCACGAGCAGTACTTC,CASSGTWDRAHEQYF
NA,NA,14,TRBJ1-6,TRBV6-4,TGTGCCAGCAGTGAGCAGGTTCTAAATTCACCCCTCCACTTT,CASSEQVLNSPLHF
TRBD1,NA,13,TRBJ2-7,TRBV7-9,TGTGCCAGCAGCCAAACCGGGACAGGCGAGCAGTACTTC,CASSQTGTGEQYF
NA,NA,15,TRBJ1-1,TRBV7-9,TGTGCCAGCAGCTTTGCCGAGCCTATGAACACTGAAGCTTTCTTT,CASSFAEPMNTEAFF
NA,NA,14,TRBJ2-7,TRBV7-9,TGTGCCAGCAGCCCTTTCGGACTGTCCTACGAGCAGTACTTC,CASSPFGLSYEQYF
NA,few,12,TRBJ1-1,TRBV5-1,TGCGCCAGCAGCTTGAGGGACACTGAAGCTTTCTTT,CASSLRDTEAFF
NA,NA,13,TRBJ2-7,TRBV7-9,TGTGCCAGCAGCTACCTAACGGACTACGAGCAGTACTTC,CASSYLTDYEQYF
NA,NA,15,TRBJ1-5,TRBV7-2,TGTGCCAGCAGCTTAGGAGGTGGACCCGAGTGGGGAAAGCATTTT,CASSLGGGPEWGKHF
NA,NA,13,TRBJ1-1,TRBV9,TGTGCCAGCAGCGTAGGACCGAACACTGAAGCTTTCTTT,CASSVGPNTEAFF
NA,NA,15,TRBJ2-7,TRBV6-5,TGTGCCAGCAGTGCACAGGGTAGCAAACCCTACGAGCAGTACTTC,CASSAQGSKPYEQYF
TRBD1,NA,15,TRBJ1-3,TRBV6-6,TGTGCCAGCAGTAATTACGACAGGGCTGGAAACACCATATATTTT,CASSNYDRAGNTIYF
NA,NA,13,TRBJ2-4,TRBV28,TGTGCCAGCACCCCCGGGGCCTTAAACATTCAGTACTTC,CASTPGALNIQYF